A single sample gave rise to the 27 T cell receptor beta chains below, sequenced in a study of CD8+CD57+ T cells in acquired aplastic anemia. Sequencing was done on patients that had shown CD8+CD57+ cell expansion by flow cytometry. Profiling that covered TCR beta VDJ and CDR3 relied on genomic DNA as its template. MiXCR, applied by TCRdb to the reads, yields one record per CDR3 protein. The sample holds hundreds of thousands of distinct CDR3 sequences, 45% to 65% seen once. Sequenced material: sorted CD4+, CD8+, or CD8+CD57+ T cells (not recorded which) from PBMCs. Every receptor here comes from a human donor with aplastic anemia.

The chain has TRBV3-1 and TRBJ2-2, with TRBD1 matching over 7 bases. The CDR3 covers 16 residues. V lost 4 bases and J lost 4; bases outside the gene matches: 9. Looked up from germline, CDR1 is LGHDT and CDR2 is YNNKEL (reference sequence). The CDR3: CASSPRQGRGTGELFF. The CDR3 DNA reads TGTGCCAGCAGCCCCCGACAGGGAAGGGGCACCGGGGAGCTGTTTTTT.

The rearrangement uses TRBV27 and TRBJ1-1, with a possible D match to TRBD1 (5 bases). CDR3 length: 15 residues. The V gene lost 2 bases and the J gene lost 0 bases, with 10 bases spanning the gap. From germline, CDR1 is MNHEY and CDR2 SMNVEV (reference sequence). CDR3 nucleotides: TGTGCCAGCAGTTTAGGGGCTCAACTGAACACTGAAGCTTTCTTT. Its translation: CASSLGAQLNTEAFF.

The chain has TRBV6-6 and TRBJ2-7; D possibly corresponds to TRBD2 (6 bases). The CDR3 runs to 14 residues. The V end lost 3 bases, the J end lost 2 bases, and 11 bases lay between the germline ends. The V gene's germline CDR1 is MNHNY and CDR2 SVGAGI (reference sequence). The CDR3 loop reads CASSYSPGAYEQYF. DNA of the CDR3: TGTGCCAGCAGTTATAGTCCGGGGGCCTACGAGCAGTACTTC.

The chain couples TRBV12-3 or TRBV12-4 to TRBJ1-1; 7 bases match TRBD1. The CDR3 spans 12 residues. After removal of 3 bases from V and 8 bases from J, the junction contained 3 bases not matched to a gene. The CDR3 sequence is CASSLTGTEAFF. As DNA, the CDR3 is TGTGCCAGCAGTTTGACAGGGACCGAAGCTTTCTTT.

The sample holds many counts of this clonotype. V gene TRBV19 combines with J gene TRBJ2-3, with 8 bases lining up with TRBD2. With 2 bases clipped from V and 3 bases from J, the junction kept 13 bases outside the gene matches. CDR1 LNHDA and CDR2 SQIVND come from the germline V gene (reference sequence). The CDR3 extends over 18 amino acids. The CDR3 here is CASSIWGIAGGRTDTQYF. The CDR3, as DNA: TGTGCCAGTAGTATATGGGGAATCGCGGGAGGACGGACAGATACGCAGTATTTT.

The DNA of the CDR3 is TGTGCCAGCAGCAAGACAGGAAATCAGCCCCAGCATTTT. Its protein product is CASSKTGNQPQHF. The rearrangement joins TRBV9 to TRBJ1-5, with D perhaps matching TRBD1 (6 bases). The germline CDR1 and CDR2 sequences are SGDLS and YYNGEE. Trimming stripped 4 bases from V and 4 bases from J, with 9 bases between. CDR3 length equals 13 residues.

The chain combines TRBV7-9 with TRBJ2-7; D possibly uses TRBD1 or TRBD2 (5 bases each). V gave up 4 bases and J gave up 2 bases, with 9 bases separating them. CDR3 size: 13 residues. CDR1 and CDR2 (germline): SEHNR, FQNEAQ (reference sequence). CDR3 in amino acids: CASSSRDPYEQYF. In nucleotides, the CDR3 is TGTGCCAGCAGCTCCAGGGACCCCTACGAGCAGTACTTC.

This clonotype was seen at least ten times. The chain couples TRBV7-9 to TRBJ2-1, with 9 bases identical to TRBD2. CDR3 length equals 15 residues. Unmatched junction bases numbered 7, after V lost 4 bases and J lost 6 bases. Germline values: CDR1 SEHNR, CDR2 FQNEAQ (reference sequence). DNA of the CDR3: TGTGCCAGCAGCTCACCGGGACTAGCCCCCAATGAGCAGTTCTTC. It yields the protein CASSSPGLAPNEQFF. Full variable domain (rest looked up from reference TRBV7-9 and TRBJ2-1): DTGVSQNPRHKITKRGQNVTFRCDPISEHNRLYWYRQTLGQGPEFLTYFQNEAQLEKSRLLSDRFSAERPKGSFSTLEIQRTEQGDSAMYLCASSSPGLAPNEQFFGPGTRLTVL.

This clonotype occurred once. The chain is built from TRBV2 and TRBJ1-2; D is possibly TRBD1 (6 bases). V was cut by 7 bases and J by 3 bases, with 18 bases left in between. This CDR3 has 15 residues. CDR1 is SNHLY, CDR2 FYNNEI, per germline. The CDR3 protein is CASNPGQSNYYGYTF. The CDR3 region has the DNA TGTGCCAGCAACCCTGGACAGTCGAATTACTATGGCTACACCTTC.

The CDR3 spells CSVEDWDTRGGYTF. In nucleotides, the CDR3 is TGCAGCGTTGAAGATTGGGACACTCGAGGTGGCTACACCTTC. The gene calls are TRBV29-1 and TRBJ1-2; D may be TRBD1 (6 bases). The V and J ends lost 0 bases and 7 bases respectively, with 15 bases between them. Germline CDR1 SQVTM, CDR2 ANQGSEA. This CDR3 contains 14 residues.

This clonotype was picked up one time. This chain uses TRBV2 with TRBJ1-4, with 10 bases fitting TRBD1. The CDR3 covers 15 residues. The V and J ends lost 6 bases and 8 bases, in that order; junction bases with no gene match: 9. The V gene's germline CDR1 is SNHLY and CDR2 FYNNEI. CDR3 amino acids: CASRLTGTGDEKLFF. CDR3 in DNA: TGTGCCAGCAGGCTAACCGGGACAGGGGACGAAAAACTGTTTTTT.

Only a few counts were recorded for this clonotype. The CDR3 nucleotides are TGTGCCAGCAGCCTGGACAGGGGGCATGAAAAACTGTTTTTT. This encodes CASSLDRGHEKLFF. This chain uses TRBV12-3 or TRBV12-4 with TRBJ1-4; 11 bases fit TRBD1. The CDR3 is made up of 14 amino acids. V dropped 6 bases and J dropped 6; count of bases not matched to a gene: 3.

This clonotype was detected many times. The chain couples TRBV7-9 to TRBJ1-4, with a possible D match to TRBD1 (5 bases). V shed 5 bases and J shed 8 bases, with 15 bases lying between them. The CDR3 runs to 14 residues. In germline, CDR1 is SEHNR, CDR2 FQNEAQ (reference sequence). The CDR3 nucleotides read TGTGCCAGCAGCAGGGACCTCCTGGGGGAAAAACTGTTTTTT. This gives the protein CASSRDLLGEKLFF.

The J gene is TRBJ2-4, the V gene TRBV25-1; 8 nucleotides match TRBD1. Germline trimming cut 4 bases from V and 3 bases from J; bases unmatched to any gene: 8. The CDR3 totals 16 residues. Looked up from germline, CDR1 is MGHDK and CDR2 is SYGVNS. CDR3 in amino acids: CASSGHTGGGKNIQYF. In nucleotides, the CDR3 is TGTGCCAGCAGTGGGCACACAGGGGGAGGCAAAAACATTCAGTACTTC.

This clonotype occurred many times. This chain connects TRBV24-1 to TRBJ2-2; 7 bases match TRBD1. The CDR3 sequence is 18 residues long. J lost 3 bases, V lost 2 bases, and 11 bases had no gene match. The germline CDR1 and CDR2 sequences are KGHDR and SFDVKD. CDR3 region: CATSDYQGVPRDTGELFF. As DNA, the CDR3 is TGTGCCACCAGTGATTATCAGGGGGTACCAAGGGACACCGGGGAGCTGTTTTTT.

This clonotype was recorded once. V and J are TRBV19 and TRBJ1-5; TRBD1 aligns across 7 bases. Germline loops: CDR1 LNHDA, CDR2 SQIVND (reference sequence). V lost 4 bases to trimming and J lost 1 base; unmatched junction nucleotides: 4. This CDR3 spans 15 amino acids. Here the CDR3 DNA reads TGTGCCAGTAGTAACCACAGGGGAAGCAATCAGCCCCAGCATTTT. Its translation: CASSNHRGSNQPQHF.

This chain connects TRBV2 to TRBJ2-5; TRBD1 matches 7 bases. This CDR3 has 13 residues. Germline loops: CDR1 SNHLY, CDR2 FYNNEI. Losses at the gene ends were 3 bases for V and 4 bases for J; bases not matched to a gene: 2. The CDR3 DNA reads as TGTGCCAGCAGTGATAGGACAGGAGAGACCCAGTACTTC. It is translated as CASSDRTGETQYF. Combining the CDR3 with reference TRBV2 and TRBJ2-5 gives the whole variable domain EPEVTQTPSHQVTQMGQEVILRCVPISNHLYFYWYRQILGQKVEFLVSFYNNEISEKSEIFDDQFSVERPDGSNFTLKIRSTKLEDSAMYFCASSDRTGETQYFGPGTRLLVL.

The rearrangement uses TRBV20-1 and TRBJ1-3, with D possibly being TRBD1 (5 bases). V lost 5 bases to trimming and J lost 4 bases, with 18 bases between them. CDR3 size: 15 residues. CDR1 DFQATT and CDR2 SNEGSKA come from the germline V gene (reference sequence). This chain's CDR3 is CSALSSGTQGNTIYF. The CDR3, as DNA: TGCAGTGCTCTCTCAAGCGGGACCCAGGGAAACACCATATATTTT.

A few counts support this clonotype. CDR3: CASSPSPGTGGGTQYF. The CDR3 DNA follows: TGTGCCAGCAGCCCCTCCCCAGGGACAGGGGGGGGGACCCAGTACTTC. The rearrangement links TRBV9 to TRBJ2-5; TRBD1 aligns across 11 bases. After removal of 4 bases from V and 7 bases from J, the junction contained 12 bases not matched to a gene. This CDR3 region has 16 residues. The germline V gene encodes CDR1 SGDLS and CDR2 YYNGEE.

The CDR3 loop is CAGRDRTNYNSPLHF. Written as DNA, the CDR3 is TGTGCCGGCCGGGACAGAACCAATTATAATTCACCCCTCCACTTT. The V call is TRBV7-2, the J call TRBJ1-6, with TRBD1 matching over 7 bases. Trimming cost V 11 bases and J 4 bases; bases outside gene matches: 11. Germline lookup yields CDR1 SGHTA and CDR2 FQGNSA. The CDR3 is 15 amino acids.

This clonotype showed up many times. The chain has TRBV20-1 and TRBJ2-3; 7 nucleotides match TRBD2. CDR3 length: 14 residues. Trimming removed 6 bases from V and 0 bases from J; junction bases left unmatched: 6. Germline assignment: CDR1 DFQATT and CDR2 SNEGSKA (reference sequence). The DNA for the CDR3 is TGCAGTGCCTTAGCGGGCTATAGCACAGATACGCAGTATTTT. Amino acid sequence: CSALAGYSTDTQYF.

This clonotype was observed at least ten times. CDR3 DNA sequence: TGTGCCAGCAGCTTAGGGGCCCAGAACACTGAAGCTTTCTTT. As protein: CASSLGAQNTEAFF. The chain combines TRBV7-9 with TRBJ1-1; D not certain. Trimming took off 1 base at V and 1 base at J, with 7 bases between the two ends. This CDR3 is built from 14 residues. CDR1 is SEHNR, CDR2 FQNEAQ, per germline (reference sequence).

This clonotype was found many times. The chain recombines TRBV4-1 with TRBJ1-4, with TRBD1 identical over 7 bases. The CDR3 is 15 residues long. The germline V gene has CDR1 MGHRA and CDR2 YSYEKL. The trim removed 4 bases at V and 4 bases at J, leaving 6 bases unmatched. The chain's CDR3 is CASSLGTVGNEKLFF. As DNA, the CDR3 is TGCGCCAGCAGCCTCGGGACAGTAGGTAATGAAAAACTGTTTTTT.

The V gene is TRBV20-1, the J gene TRBJ2-1, with D unclear. CDR1 is DFQATT and CDR2 is SNEGSKA in the germline V gene (reference sequence). The CDR3 totals 10 residues. Trimming pared 6 bases from V and 8 bases from J, leaving 8 bases between. The CDR3 DNA reads as TGCAGTGCCGAGGAAGATGAGCAGTTCTTC. Translated, it gives CSAEEDEQFF.

Many counts were recorded for this clonotype. The CDR3 sequence is CASKMLGEKAFF. CDR3 DNA sequence: TGCGCCAGCAAAATGTTAGGCGAGAAAGCTTTCTTT. This chain connects TRBV4-1 to TRBJ1-1; D remains ambiguous. Trimming removed 7 bases from V and 9 bases from J, with 15 bases in between. Germline loops: CDR1 MGHRA, CDR2 YSYEKL. This CDR3 is built from 12 residues.

V is TRBV29-1 and J is TRBJ2-1; D is ambiguous. The CDR3 is 12 residues long. The germline V gene encodes CDR1 SQVTM and CDR2 ANQGSEA. Between the trimmed V and J ends, which lost 5 bases and 8 bases, there was a span of 13 bases. The CDR3 region has the DNA TGCAGCGTTCTGTCGAACCGCGATGAGCAGTTCTTC. Protein: CSVLSNRDEQFF.

This clonotype was counted at least ten times. The chain has TRBV2 and TRBJ2-3; D is unresolved. The ends were cut back, 6 bases at V and 2 bases at J, with 33 bases in the middle. The V gene's germline CDR1 is SNHLY and CDR2 FYNNEI. The CDR3 loop spans 21 amino acids. The CDR3 reads CASRRHDILGEASIFTDTQYF. The CDR3 bases are TGTGCCAGCAGACGACACGACATCTTAGGTGAAGCTAGTATTTTCACAGATACGCAGTATTTT.